The present entry profiles one TCR beta chain with its context. The CDR3 loop spans 16 amino acids. V lost 4 bases, J lost 6 bases, and 17 bases lay in between. CDR1 SGHNT and CDR2 YYREEE come from the germline V gene (reference sequence). Generated by immunoSEQ multiplex PCR, the TCRdb table keeps only in-frame clones and is missing some. The sample has tens of thousands of clones; roughly 78% are singletons. The sample originates from a study of T cells in tumors after PD-1 blockade. In the study overall: Blood samples averaged around 110,000 templates (range about 23,000-280,000) and 35,000 or so unique clonotypes.

This clonotype originated in a human donor with basal cell carcinoma. This rearrangement joins TRBV5-4 to TRBJ2-6; no firm D call. The specimen comprised PBMCs, sampled before anti-PD-1 treatment. The CDR3 sequence is CASSIRTGREANVLTF. For the CDR3, the DNA is TGTGCCAGCAGCATTAGGACGGGCCGAGAGGCCAACGTCCTGACTTTC.